A selection of T cell receptor beta chains follows, all from one sample in a study of T cells in localized non-small cell lung cancer. Using immunoSEQ multiplex PCR, the repertoire was profiled, and TCRdb retains in-frame clones only, with some absent. The profile shows 5,000 to 6,500 clones, roughly 87% of them singletons. The sample in question was peripheral blood, obtained before any cancer treatment. These receptors all stem from an older male donor with stage I lung adenocarcinoma. CDR3s include the opening cysteine and the closing phenylalanine or tryptophan. The D gene is left open where the match is weak.

j_call v_call d_call cdr3_aa
TRBJ1-1 TRBV11-1 . CASSFGQTTEAFF
TRBJ2-3 TRBV5-1 TRBD2 CASSLGLDGRDTQYF
TRBJ2-4 TRBV6-1 . CASSEAVLAKNIQYF
TRBJ2-5 TRBV5-1 TRBD2 CASSLEPQRGKETQYF
TRBJ2-3 TRBV7-2 . CASSFPMGHANTQYF
TRBJ1-3 TRBV7-2 . CASSLNPSGNTIYF
TRBJ2-2 TRBV6-1 . CASSELRGTGELFF
TRBJ2-1 TRBV30 . CAWSVLGGIRGIYNEQFF
TRBJ2-5 TRBV6-1 . CASSERPVWVIGTQYF
TRBJ2-3 TRBV6-5 . CASRDRLGADTQYF
TRBJ2-3 TRBV2 . CASMLSTDTQYF
TRBJ2-3 TRBV18 . CASSPPNLITDTQYF
TRBJ1-5 TRBV7-6 TRBD1 CASSLGQGSNQPQHF
TRBJ2-4 TRBV4-1 . CASSQDRDGTRNIQYF
TRBJ2-5 TRBV6-5 TRBD2 CASSLDLAGWETQYF
TRBJ2-7 TRBV10-3 TRBD1 CAISNTLTSTGDEQYF
TRBJ1-2 TRBV5-6 TRBD1 CASSWGQGAGGYTF
TRBJ1-3 TRBV6-5 . CASRGAGNTIYF
TRBJ1-5 TRBV30 . CAWSVSGTAYSNQPQHF
TRBJ2-1 TRBV7-8 . CASSLAALFNEQFF
TRBJ1-1 TRBV9 . CASSPWVGDGTEAFF
TRBJ2-5 TRBV30 . CAWRGEDGLETQYF
TRBJ2-1 TRBV27 TRBD2 CASSLDGLAGDLSYNEQFF
TRBJ1-5 TRBV7-3 . CASSPWGDQPQHF
TRBJ2-2 TRBV9 TRBD2 CASSPTGGRASTGELFF
TRBJ2-5 TRBV2 TRBD2 CAFGAGSGETQYF
TRBJ2-3 TRBV7-6 . CASSFSAVGTDTQYF
TRBJ2-3 TRBV6-1 TRBD2 CASSVQRKPGGPDTQYF
TRBJ2-3 TRBV5-4 . CASSHYHGTDTQYF
TRBJ2-3 TRBV9 . CASRPLSGQGTDTQYF
TRBJ1-1 TRBV9 . CASSGPSDNWGTEAFF
TRBJ2-2 TRBV7-9 . CASSSTAQRGGELFF
TRBJ2-3 TRBV20-1 . CSARKVNTQYF
TRBJ2-7 TRBV2 TRBD1 CASRGTGAYEQYF
TRBJ2-2 TRBV19 TRBD1 CASRDRGATGELFF
TRBJ1-2 TRBV2 . CASSNSGEYGYTF